This TCR beta chain was recorded in a study of blood T cell repertoires in COVID-19. Study information: Some COVID-19 samples were acute and others convalescent; all came from the United States, Italy and Spain. Nucleic acid was either cDNA or gDNA, and it came from T cells, B-cell-depleted T cells, or PBMCs.

Source study methods: Cell counts per sample came from amplifying reference gene primers. The data were produced by immunoSEQ multiplex PCR, yet TCRdb's version contains in-frame clones alone and is incomplete. The DNA was the basis for D and trimming; V, J and clone size are from that table. The sample contains about 55,000 clones, roughly nine tenths of which appear only once. Germline CDR1 and CDR2: SGDLS and YYNGEE. V shed 5 bases and J 4 bases; nucleotides not matched to a gene: 10. The CDR3 contains 15 residues. The sequenced sample consisted of peripheral blood. This receptor was identified in a man in his forties or fifties with acute or convalescent COVID-19. V is TRBV9 and J is TRBJ2-5; 8 bases agree with TRBD1. The CDR3 nucleotides are TGTGCCAGCAGTGCGACACAGGGGGTGTTAGAGACCCAGTACTTC. It translates to CASSATQGVLETQYF.